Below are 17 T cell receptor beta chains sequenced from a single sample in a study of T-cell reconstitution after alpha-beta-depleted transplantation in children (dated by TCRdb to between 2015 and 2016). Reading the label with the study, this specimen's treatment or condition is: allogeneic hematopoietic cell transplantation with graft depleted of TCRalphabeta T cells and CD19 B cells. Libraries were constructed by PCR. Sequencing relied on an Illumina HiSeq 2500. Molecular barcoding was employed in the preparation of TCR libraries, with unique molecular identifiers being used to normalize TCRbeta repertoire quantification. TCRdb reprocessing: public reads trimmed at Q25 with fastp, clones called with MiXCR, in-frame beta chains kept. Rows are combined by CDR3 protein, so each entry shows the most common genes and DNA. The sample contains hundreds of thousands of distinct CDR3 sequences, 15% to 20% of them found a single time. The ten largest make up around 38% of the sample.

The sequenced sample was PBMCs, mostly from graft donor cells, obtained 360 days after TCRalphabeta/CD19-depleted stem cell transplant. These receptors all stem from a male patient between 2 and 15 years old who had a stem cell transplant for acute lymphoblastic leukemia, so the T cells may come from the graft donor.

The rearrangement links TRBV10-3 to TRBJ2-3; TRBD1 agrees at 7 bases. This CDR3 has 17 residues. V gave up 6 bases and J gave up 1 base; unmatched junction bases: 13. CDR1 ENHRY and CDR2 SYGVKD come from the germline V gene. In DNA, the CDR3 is TGTGCCATCAGCCGGCAAGGGGGCACCACAGGCACAGATACGCAGTATTTT. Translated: CAISRQGGTTGTDTQYF.

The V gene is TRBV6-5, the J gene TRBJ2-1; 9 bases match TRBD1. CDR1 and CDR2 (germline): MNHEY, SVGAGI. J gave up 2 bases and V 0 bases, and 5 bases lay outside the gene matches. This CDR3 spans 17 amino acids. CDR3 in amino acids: CASSYSGTGPPYNEQFF. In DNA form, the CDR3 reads TGTGCCAGCAGTTACTCGGGGACAGGGCCCCCCTACAATGAGCAGTTCTTC.

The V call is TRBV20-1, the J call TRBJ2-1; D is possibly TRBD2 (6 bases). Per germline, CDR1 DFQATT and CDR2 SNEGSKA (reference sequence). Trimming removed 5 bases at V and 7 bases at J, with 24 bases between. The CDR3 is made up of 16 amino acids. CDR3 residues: CSAGGPGAPVVNEQFF. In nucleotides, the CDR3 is TGCAGTGCTGGAGGTCCGGGAGCCCCGGTCGTTAATGAGCAGTTCTTC.

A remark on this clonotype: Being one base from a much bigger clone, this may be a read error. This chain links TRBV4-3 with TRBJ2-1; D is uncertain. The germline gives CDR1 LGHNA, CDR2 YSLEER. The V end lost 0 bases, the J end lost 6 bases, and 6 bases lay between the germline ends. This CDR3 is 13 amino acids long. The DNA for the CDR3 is TGCGCCAGCAGCCAAGATGGGATCAATGAGCAGTTCTTC. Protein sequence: CASSQDGINEQFF.

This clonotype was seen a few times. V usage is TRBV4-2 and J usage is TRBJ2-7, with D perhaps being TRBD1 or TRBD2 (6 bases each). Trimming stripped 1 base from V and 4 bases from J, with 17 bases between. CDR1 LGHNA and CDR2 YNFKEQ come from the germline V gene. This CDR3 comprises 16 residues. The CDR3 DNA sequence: TGTGCCAGCAGCCAAGTCGCCGGGGGCAGGAGGTACGAGCAGTACTTC. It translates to CASSQVAGGRRYEQYF.

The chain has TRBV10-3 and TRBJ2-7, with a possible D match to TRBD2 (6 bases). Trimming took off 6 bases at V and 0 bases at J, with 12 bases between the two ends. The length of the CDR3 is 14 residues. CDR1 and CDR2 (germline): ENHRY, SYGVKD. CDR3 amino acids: CAISGASASYEQYF. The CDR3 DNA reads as TGTGCCATCAGCGGGGCTAGCGCCTCCTACGAGCAGTACTTC.

The CDR3 loop reads CASTGQGANEQYF. DNA of the CDR3: TGTGCCAGCACCGGACAGGGGGCGAACGAGCAGTACTTC. The chain uses TRBV6-6 and TRBJ2-7; 11 bases match TRBD1. The CDR3 sequence is 13 residues long. The V gene end was trimmed by 7 bases and the J gene end by 5 bases; junction bases not matched to a gene: 4. From germline, CDR1 is MNHNY and CDR2 SVGAGI (reference sequence).

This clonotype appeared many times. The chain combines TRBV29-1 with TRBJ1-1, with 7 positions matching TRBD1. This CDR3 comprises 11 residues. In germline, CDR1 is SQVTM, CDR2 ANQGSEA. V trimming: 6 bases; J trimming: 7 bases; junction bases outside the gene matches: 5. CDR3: CSVTGVGEAFF. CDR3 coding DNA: TGCAGCGTAACAGGGGTGGGTGAAGCTTTCTTT.

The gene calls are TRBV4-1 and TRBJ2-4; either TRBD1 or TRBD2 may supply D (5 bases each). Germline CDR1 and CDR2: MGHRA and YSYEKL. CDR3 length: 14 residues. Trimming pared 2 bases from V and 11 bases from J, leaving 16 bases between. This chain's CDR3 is CASSQPGDQTFQYF. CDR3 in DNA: TGCGCCAGCAGCCAACCTGGGGACCAAACATTTCAGTACTTC.

CDR3 in amino acids: CASSPTGRVGYEQYF. CDR3 sequence (DNA): TGCGCCAGCAGCCCGACCGGAAGGGTCGGCTACGAGCAGTACTTC. V and J are TRBV4-3 and TRBJ2-7, with D uncertain. Germline-derived CDR1 and CDR2 are LGHNA and YSLEER. This CDR3 region has 15 residues. Trimming removed 4 bases from V and 3 bases from J, with 16 bases in between.

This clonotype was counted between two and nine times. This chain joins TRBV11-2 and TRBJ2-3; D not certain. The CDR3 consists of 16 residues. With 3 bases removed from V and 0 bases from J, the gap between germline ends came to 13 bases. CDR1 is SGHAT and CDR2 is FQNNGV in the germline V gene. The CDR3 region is CASSFIRLASTDTQYF. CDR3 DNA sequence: TGTGCCAGCAGCTTTATCCGGTTAGCTAGCACAGATACGCAGTATTTT.

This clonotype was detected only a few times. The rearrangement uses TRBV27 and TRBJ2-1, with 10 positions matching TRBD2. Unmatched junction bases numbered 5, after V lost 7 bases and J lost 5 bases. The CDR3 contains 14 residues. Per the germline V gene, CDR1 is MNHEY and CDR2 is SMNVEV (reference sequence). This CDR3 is CASTRGTSDNEQFF. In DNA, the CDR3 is TGTGCCAGCACGAGGGGGACTAGCGACAATGAGCAGTTCTTC.

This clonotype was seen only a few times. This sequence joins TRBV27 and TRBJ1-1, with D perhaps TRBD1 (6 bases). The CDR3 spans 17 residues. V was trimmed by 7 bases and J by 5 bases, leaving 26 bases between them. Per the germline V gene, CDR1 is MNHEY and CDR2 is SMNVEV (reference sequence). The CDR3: CASTRHVPQGQGTEAFF. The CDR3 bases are TGTGCCAGCACTAGACATGTCCCCCAGGGGCAGGGGACTGAAGCTTTCTTT.

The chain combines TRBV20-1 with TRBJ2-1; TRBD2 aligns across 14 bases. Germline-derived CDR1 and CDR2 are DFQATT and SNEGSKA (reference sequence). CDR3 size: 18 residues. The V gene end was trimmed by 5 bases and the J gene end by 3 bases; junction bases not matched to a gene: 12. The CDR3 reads CSARPGLAGVKYYNEQFF. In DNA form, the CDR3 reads TGCAGTGCTCGCCCGGGACTAGCGGGAGTTAAGTACTACAATGAGCAGTTCTTC.

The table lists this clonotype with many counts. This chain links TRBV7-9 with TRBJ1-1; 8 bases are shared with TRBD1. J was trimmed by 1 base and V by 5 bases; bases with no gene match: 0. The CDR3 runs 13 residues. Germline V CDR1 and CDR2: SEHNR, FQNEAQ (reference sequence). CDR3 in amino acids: CASSGQGNTEAFF. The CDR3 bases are TGTGCCAGCAGCGGACAGGGGAACACTGAAGCTTTCTTT.

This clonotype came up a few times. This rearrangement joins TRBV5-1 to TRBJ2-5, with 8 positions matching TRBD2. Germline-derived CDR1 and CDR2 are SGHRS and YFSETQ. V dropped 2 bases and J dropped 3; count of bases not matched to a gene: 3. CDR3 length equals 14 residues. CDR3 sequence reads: CASSLGAGEETQYF. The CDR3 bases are TGCGCCAGCAGCTTAGGAGCGGGAGAAGAGACCCAGTACTTC.

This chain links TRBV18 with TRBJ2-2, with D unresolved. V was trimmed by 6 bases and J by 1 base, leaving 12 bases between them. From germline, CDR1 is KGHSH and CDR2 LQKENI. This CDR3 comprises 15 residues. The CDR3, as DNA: TGTGCCAGCTCCCCCCAGCGCCAGAACACCGGGGAGCTGTTTTTT. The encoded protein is CASSPQRQNTGELFF.